A selection of T cell receptor beta chains follows, all from one sample in a study of blood T cell repertoires in COVID-19. Method: immunoSEQ multiplex PCR; TCRdb's copy keeps in-frame clones and lacks some. The data show 130,000 or so clones, about four fifths seen once. The specimen was peripheral blood. The receptors were sampled from a woman aged 55-70 years with acute or convalescent COVID-19. Each CDR3 is given with its conserved first and last residue. The D gene is left open where the match is weak. Expanded clones are given a class, and other clones once, few, many or no size at all.

clone_size	d_call	v_call	cdr3_aa
-	-	TRBV19	CASRPGWVGGQPQHF
-	-	TRBV19	CASSISARPQHF
-	-	TRBV4-2	CASSQDVGNEQFF
-	-	TRBV12-3/TRBV12-4	CASSRSDQPQHF
-	-	TRBV30	CACEPSRSGYTF
-	-	TRBV9	CASSVATSGGDEQFF
-	-	TRBV6-2/TRBV6-3	CASSYSKTQARPEAFF
-	TRBD1	TRBV5-4	CASRPGGENTEAFF
-	-	TRBV10-3	CAISEKGRDYGYTF
-	-	TRBV6-2/TRBV6-3	CASSFQGSSGNTIYF
few	-	TRBV6-5	CASSYEPIQGDTEAFF
-	-	TRBV24-1	CATSERGSRYRGTGELFF
-	-	TRBV28	CASSFARDYQPQHF
-	TRBD1	TRBV11-2	CASSPGTGHYGYTF
-	TRBD1	TRBV5-1	CASSTRIGRDRGKETQYF
-	-	TRBV6-6	CASSLRSFSVATNEKLFF
-	TRBD1	TRBV19	CATKPGTGIPYGYTF
-	-	TRBV10-3	CAIGRGGEKLFF
-	-	TRBV6-5	CASRGGFQPQHF
-	TRBD1	TRBV27	CASSSLQGARDNQPQHF
-	-	TRBV29-1	CSARRPGENTIYF
few	-	TRBV10-2	CATSPRGSSGNTIYF
-	TRBD1	TRBV3-1/TRBV3-2	CASSRLRDRSNSPLHF
-	-	TRBV9	CASSGTGIVTDTQYF
-	-	TRBV3-1/TRBV3-2	CASSQDRGSGYTF
few	-	TRBV9	CASSHSDSPLHF
-	TRBD1	TRBV25-1	CASSESPGQGVGNSPLHF